The clone carrying this T cell receptor beta chain occurred many times. Its target is unknown. The sample belongs to a study of molecular identifiers for immune sequencing clone quantification. The study, taken as a whole, reports: Researchers reportedly could pick up spiked Jurkat TCR RNA from one cell mixed into 1 million or so naive cells.

Germline lookup yields CDR1 SQVTM and CDR2 ANQGSEA. The germline V and J ends were trimmed by 4 bases and 5 bases, with 14 bases remaining between them. The CDR3 is made up of 13 amino acids. Methods described previously were used for bulk TCR libraries, and listed TCR primers were applied. TCRdb re-called the PCR reads through MiXCR, storing one row per CDR3 protein. The table has hundreds of thousands of distinct CDR3 sequences, about 25% seen once. The chain recombines TRBV29-1 with TRBJ1-1; D may be TRBD1 (6 bases). The receptor was derived from a human donor in good health. Some libraries in this study had Jurkat cell RNA spiked in. The sequencing input was naive CD8+ T cells from blood, with Jurkat cell RNA spiked in. The subset is: FACS-sorted CD8+CD4-CCR7+CD45RA+ naive T cells. In nucleotides, the CDR3 is TGCAGCGTTGTCCCCAGGGGAGGGACTGAAGCTTTCTTT. Its protein product is CSVVPRGGTEAFF.